This T cell receptor (beta chain) was documented in a study of CD8 T cells in ankylosing spondylitis. Study results and caveats: Reported data indicate significant enrichment of disease-linked clones within matched ankylosing spondylitis synovial fluid. A motif in TCR beta, a set of eight highly homologous variants, appeared characteristic of ankylosing spondylitis blood.

Of note for this clonotype: Antigen specificity is unknown.

The CDR3 extends over 13 amino acids. The V end lost 3 bases, the J end lost 8 bases, and 13 bases lay between the germline ends. The germline V gene encodes CDR1 MDHEN and CDR2 SYDVKM. Libraries of TCR beta came from quantitative 5'-RACE with molecular barcodes. Each CDR3 protein gets one entry after TCRdb re-called the 5' RACE reads with MiXCR. This table holds 380,000 or so distinct CDR3 sequences, roughly 20% found once. Sequencing used blood, either unsorted or a sorted T cell fraction (not recorded which). The J gene is TRBJ1-2, the V gene TRBV28; unclear D gene. The sequence was obtained from a male donor with ankylosing spondylitis or in good health (not recorded which). The DNA of the CDR3 is TGTGCCAGCAGTTTGGGCCAGGTTTACGGCTACACCTTC. Its translation: CASSLGQVYGYTF.